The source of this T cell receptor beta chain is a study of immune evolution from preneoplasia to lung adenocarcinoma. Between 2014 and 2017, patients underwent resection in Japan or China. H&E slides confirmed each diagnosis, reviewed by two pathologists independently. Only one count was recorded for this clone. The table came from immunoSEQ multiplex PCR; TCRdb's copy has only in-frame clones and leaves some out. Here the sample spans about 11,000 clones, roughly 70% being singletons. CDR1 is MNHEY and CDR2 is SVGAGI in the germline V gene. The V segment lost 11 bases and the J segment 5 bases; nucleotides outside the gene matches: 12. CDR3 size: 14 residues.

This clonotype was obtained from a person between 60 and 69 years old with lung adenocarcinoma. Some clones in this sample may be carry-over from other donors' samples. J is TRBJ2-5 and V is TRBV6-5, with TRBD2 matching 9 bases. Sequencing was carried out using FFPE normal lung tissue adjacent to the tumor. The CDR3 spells CACSSSGIGETQYF. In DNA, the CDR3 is TGTGCCTGTTCCTCTAGCGGGATAGGTGAGACCCAGTACTTC.